This entry describes one T cell receptor beta chain. The data were obtained in a study of shared clonotypes between healthy human individuals. For the study at large: The study enrolled a couple of women and a few men aged 18 to 49.

The CDR3 totals 14 residues. V lost 2 bases and J lost 4, with 11 bases in between. Germline CDR1 reads ENHRY; CDR2 reads SYGVKD. The authors sequenced unsorted PBMC DNA on ten immunoSEQ deep assay plates. As handled by the study authors: ImmunoSEQ junction-only sequences lacked quality scores, so their filtering differed. The table came from immunoSEQ multiplex PCR; TCRdb's copy has only in-frame clones and leaves some out. That table furnishes V, J and clone size, whereas the DNA furnished D and trimming. This table has under 600,000 clones, 75% to 80% appearing once. The V call is TRBV10-3, the J call TRBJ2-5; D is possibly TRBD1 or TRBD2 (5 bases each). The material sequenced was PBMCs. This sequence was found in a woman aged 40 to 50 in good health. Some clones in this sample may be carry-over from other donors' samples. CDR3 nucleotides: TGTGCCATCAGTGAGGACCCGGGGACAGAGACCCAGTACTTC. Amino acids: CAISEDPGTETQYF.